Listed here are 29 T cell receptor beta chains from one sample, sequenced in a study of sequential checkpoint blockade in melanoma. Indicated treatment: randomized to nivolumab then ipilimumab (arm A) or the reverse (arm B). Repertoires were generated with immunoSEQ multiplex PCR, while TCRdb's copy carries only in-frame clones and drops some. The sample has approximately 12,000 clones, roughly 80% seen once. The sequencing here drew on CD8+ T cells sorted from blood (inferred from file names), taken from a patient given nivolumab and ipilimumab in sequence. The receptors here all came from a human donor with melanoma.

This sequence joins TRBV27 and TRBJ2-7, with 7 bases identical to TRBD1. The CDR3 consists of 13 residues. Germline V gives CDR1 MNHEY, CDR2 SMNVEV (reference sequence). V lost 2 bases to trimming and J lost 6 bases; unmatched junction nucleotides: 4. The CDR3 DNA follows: TGTGCCAGCAGTTTAGGCCCAGGGGGCGAGCAGTACTTC. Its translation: CASSLGPGGEQYF.

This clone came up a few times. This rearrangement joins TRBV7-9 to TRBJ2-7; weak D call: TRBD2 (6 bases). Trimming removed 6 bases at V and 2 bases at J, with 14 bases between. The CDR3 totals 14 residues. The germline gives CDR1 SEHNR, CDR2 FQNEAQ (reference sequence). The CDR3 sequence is CASSSAGQTYEQYF. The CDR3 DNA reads TGTGCCAGCAGTTCCGCGGGGCAGACCTACGAGCAGTACTTC.

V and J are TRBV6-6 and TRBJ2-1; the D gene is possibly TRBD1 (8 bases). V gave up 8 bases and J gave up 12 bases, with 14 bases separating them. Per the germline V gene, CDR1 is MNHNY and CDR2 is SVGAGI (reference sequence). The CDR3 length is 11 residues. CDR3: CASHRGGGQFF. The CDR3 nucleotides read TGTGCCAGCCACAGGGGGGGAGGGCAGTTCTTC.

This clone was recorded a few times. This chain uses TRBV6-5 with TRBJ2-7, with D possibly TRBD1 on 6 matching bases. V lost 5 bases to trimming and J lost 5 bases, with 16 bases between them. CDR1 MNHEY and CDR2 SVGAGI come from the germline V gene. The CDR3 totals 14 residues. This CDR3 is CASSGEQGMNEQYF. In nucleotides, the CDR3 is TGTGCCAGCAGTGGGGAACAGGGTATGAACGAGCAGTACTTC.

The CDR3 DNA reads TGTGCCAGCAGTGAAAGACAGGGATATCTCCCCTACGAGCAGTACTTC. Translating gives CASSERQGYLPYEQYF. J is TRBJ2-7 and V is TRBV2; TRBD1 matches 7 bases. J gave up 2 bases and V 2 bases, and 9 bases lay outside the gene matches. CDR1 and CDR2 from the germline V gene are SNHLY and FYNNEI. The CDR3 spans 16 residues. The entire variable domain, with the rest obtained from reference TRBV2 and TRBJ2-7, is as follows: EPEVTQTPSHQVTQMGQEVILRCVPISNHLYFYWYRQILGQKVEFLVSFYNNEISEKSEIFDDQFSVERPDGSNFTLKIRSTKLEDSAMYFCASSERQGYLPYEQYFGPGTRLTVT.

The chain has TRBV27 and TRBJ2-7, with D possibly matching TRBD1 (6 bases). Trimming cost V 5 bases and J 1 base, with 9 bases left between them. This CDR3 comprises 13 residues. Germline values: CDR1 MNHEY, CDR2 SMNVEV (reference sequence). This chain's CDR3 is CASSETGSYEQYF. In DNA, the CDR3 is TGTGCCAGCAGTGAGACAGGTTCCTACGAGCAGTACTTC.

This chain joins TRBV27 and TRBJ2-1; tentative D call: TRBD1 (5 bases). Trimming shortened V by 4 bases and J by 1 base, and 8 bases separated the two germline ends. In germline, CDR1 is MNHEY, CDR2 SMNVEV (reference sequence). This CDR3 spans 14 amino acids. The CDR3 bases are TGTGCCAGCAGTTCGACAGCGTCCTACAATGAGCAGTTCTTC. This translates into CASSSTASYNEQFF.

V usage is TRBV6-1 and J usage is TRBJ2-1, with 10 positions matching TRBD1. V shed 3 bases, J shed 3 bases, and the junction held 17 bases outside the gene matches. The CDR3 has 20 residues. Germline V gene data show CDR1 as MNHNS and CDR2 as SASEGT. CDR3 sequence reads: CASSDKWGQGSLLLYNEQFF. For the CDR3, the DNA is TGTGCCAGCAGTGATAAATGGGGACAGGGGTCCCTCCTTCTCTACAATGAGCAGTTCTTC.

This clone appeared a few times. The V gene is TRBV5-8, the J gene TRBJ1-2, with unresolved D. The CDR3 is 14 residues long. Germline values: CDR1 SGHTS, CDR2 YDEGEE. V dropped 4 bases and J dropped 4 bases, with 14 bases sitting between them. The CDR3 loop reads CASSQDTGSYGYTF. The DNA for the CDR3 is TGTGCCAGCAGCCAAGATACGGGGTCCTATGGCTACACCTTC.

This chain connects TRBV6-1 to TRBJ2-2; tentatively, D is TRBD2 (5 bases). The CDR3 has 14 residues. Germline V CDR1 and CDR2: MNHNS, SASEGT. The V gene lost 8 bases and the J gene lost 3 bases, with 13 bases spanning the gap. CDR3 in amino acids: CASSHSADTGELFF. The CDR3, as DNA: TGTGCCAGCTCACACTCAGCGGACACCGGGGAGCTGTTTTTT.

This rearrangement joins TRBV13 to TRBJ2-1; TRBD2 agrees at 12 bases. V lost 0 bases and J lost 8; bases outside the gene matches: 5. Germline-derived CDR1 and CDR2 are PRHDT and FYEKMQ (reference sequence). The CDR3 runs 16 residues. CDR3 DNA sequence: TGTGCCAGCAGCTTAGGATCTAGCGGGGGGGCCTATGAGCAGTTCTTC. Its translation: CASSLGSSGGAYEQFF.

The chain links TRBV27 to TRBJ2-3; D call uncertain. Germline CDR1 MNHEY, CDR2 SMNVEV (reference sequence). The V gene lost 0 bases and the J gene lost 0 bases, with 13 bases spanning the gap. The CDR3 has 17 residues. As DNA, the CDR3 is TGTGCCAGCAGTTTATCCCCAGCTTTGACTAGCACAGATACGCAGTATTTT. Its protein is CASSLSPALTSTDTQYF.

The CDR3 nucleotides read TGTGCCAGCAGAATTCGGGGAGGAGAGCCGGGGAGGAAAGAGACCCAGTACTTC. It codes for CASRIRGGEPGRKETQYF. The rearrangement links TRBV5-4 to TRBJ2-5, with a weak D call TRBD2 (6 bases). CDR1 and CDR2 from the germline V gene are SGHNT and YYREEE (reference sequence). Trimming shortened V by 5 bases and J by 3 bases, and 26 bases separated the two germline ends. CDR3 size: 18 residues.

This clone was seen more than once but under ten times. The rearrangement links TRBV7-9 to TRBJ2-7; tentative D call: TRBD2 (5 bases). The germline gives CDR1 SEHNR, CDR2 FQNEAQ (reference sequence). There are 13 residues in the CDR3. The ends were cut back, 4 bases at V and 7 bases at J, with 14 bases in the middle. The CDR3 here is CASSYMATGEQYF. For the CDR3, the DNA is TGTGCCAGCAGCTACATGGCCACGGGGGAGCAGTACTTC.

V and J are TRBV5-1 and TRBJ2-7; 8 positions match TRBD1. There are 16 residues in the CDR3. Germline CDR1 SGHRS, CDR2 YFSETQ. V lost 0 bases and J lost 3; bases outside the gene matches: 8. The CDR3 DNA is TGCGCCAGCAGCTTGGGGACAGGGACCATAGTCTACGAGCAGTACTTC. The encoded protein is CASSLGTGTIVYEQYF.

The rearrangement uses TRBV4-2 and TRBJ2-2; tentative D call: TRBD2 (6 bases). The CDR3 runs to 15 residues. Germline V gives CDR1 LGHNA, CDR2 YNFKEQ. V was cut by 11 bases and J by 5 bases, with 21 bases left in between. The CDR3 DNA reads TGTGCCTCCCGCCCCGGCGGGGAAGAAACCGGGGAGCTGTTTTTT. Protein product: CASRPGGEETGELFF.

The CDR3 sequence: CASSLARGGGASHEQFF. Here the CDR3 DNA reads TGTGCCAGCAGCTTAGCGCGGGGCGGGGGGGCCTCCCATGAGCAGTTCTTC. The genes are TRBV7-9 and TRBJ2-1; 9 nucleotides align to TRBD2. The CDR3 totals 17 residues. V lost 0 bases and J lost 8; bases outside the gene matches: 11. CDR1 is SEHNR and CDR2 is FQNEAQ in the germline V gene (reference sequence).

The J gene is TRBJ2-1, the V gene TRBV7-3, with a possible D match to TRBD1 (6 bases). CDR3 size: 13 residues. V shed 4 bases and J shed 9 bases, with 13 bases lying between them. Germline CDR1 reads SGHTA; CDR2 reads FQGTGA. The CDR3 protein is CASSSAGGSEQFF. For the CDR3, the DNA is TGTGCCAGCAGCTCTGCTGGGGGCAGTGAGCAGTTCTTC.

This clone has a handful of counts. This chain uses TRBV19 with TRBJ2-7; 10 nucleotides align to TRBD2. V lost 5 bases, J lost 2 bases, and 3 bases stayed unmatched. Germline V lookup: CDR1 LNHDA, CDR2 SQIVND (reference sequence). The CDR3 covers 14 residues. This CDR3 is CASSQGLATYEQYF. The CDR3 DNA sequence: TGTGCCAGTAGTCAGGGACTAGCGACCTACGAGCAGTACTTC.

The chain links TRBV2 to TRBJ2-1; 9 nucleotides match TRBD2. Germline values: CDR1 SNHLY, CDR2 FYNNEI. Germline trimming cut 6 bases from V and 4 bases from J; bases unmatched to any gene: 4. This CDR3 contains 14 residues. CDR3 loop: CASRAGGGYNEQFF. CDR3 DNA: TGTGCCAGCAGGGCGGGGGGGGGATACAATGAGCAGTTCTTC.

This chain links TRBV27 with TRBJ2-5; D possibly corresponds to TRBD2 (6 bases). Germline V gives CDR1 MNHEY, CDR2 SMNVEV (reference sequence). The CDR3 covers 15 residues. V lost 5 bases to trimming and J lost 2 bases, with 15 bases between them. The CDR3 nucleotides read TGTGCCAGCAGTCCCGCGGGACTGCGGCAAGAGACCCAGTACTTC. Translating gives CASSPAGLRQETQYF.

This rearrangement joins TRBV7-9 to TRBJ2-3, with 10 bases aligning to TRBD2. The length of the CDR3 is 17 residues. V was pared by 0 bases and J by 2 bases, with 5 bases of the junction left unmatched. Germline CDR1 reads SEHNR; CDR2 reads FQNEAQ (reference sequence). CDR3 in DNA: TGTGCCAGCAGCTTAGCGGAGCGGGGGGGCCCCACAGATACGCAGTATTTT. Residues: CASSLAERGGPTDTQYF.

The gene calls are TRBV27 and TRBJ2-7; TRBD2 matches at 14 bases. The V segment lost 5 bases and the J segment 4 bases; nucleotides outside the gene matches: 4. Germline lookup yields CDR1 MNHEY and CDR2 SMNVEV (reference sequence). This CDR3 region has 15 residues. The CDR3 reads CASSLTSGGAYEQYF. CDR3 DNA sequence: TGTGCCAGCAGTCTGACTAGCGGGGGGGCTTACGAGCAGTACTTC.

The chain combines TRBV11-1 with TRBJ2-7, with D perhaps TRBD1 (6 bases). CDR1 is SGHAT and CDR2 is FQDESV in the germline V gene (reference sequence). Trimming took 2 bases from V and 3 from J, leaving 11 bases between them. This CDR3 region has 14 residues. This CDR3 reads CASSLRDTFYEQYF. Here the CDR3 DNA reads TGTGCCAGCAGCTTAAGGGACACTTTCTACGAGCAGTACTTC. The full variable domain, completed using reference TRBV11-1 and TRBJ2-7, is EAEVAQSPRYKITEKSQAVAFWCDPISGHATLYWYRQILGQGPELLVQFQDESVVDDSQLPKDRFSAERLKGVDSTLKIQPAELGDSAMYLCASSLRDTFYEQYFGPGTRLTVT.

In DNA form, the CDR3 reads TGTGCCAGCAGTCCAAGGACACGGAACACTGAAGCTTTCTTT. Translation gives CASSPRTRNTEAFF. The chain joins TRBV6-5 to TRBJ1-1, with D maybe TRBD1 (5 bases). The CDR3 totals 14 residues. Trimming took 5 bases from V and 1 from J, leaving 11 bases between them. Germline CDR1 and CDR2: MNHEY and SVGAGI.

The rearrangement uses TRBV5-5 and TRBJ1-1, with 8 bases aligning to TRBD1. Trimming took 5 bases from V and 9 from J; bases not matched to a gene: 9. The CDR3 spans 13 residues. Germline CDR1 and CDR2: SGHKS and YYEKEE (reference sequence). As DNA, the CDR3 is TGTGCCAGCAGTCCCGGACAGGGACTAAAAGCTTTCTTT. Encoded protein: CASSPGQGLKAFF.

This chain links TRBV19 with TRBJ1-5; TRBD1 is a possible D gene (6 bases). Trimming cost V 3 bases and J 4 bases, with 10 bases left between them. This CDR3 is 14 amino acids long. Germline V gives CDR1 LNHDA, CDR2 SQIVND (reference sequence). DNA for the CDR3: TGTGCCAGTAGTATGGGGGCGCAAAATCAGCCCCAGCATTTT. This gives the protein CASSMGAQNQPQHF. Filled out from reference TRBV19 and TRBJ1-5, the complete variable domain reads DGGITQSPKYLFRKEGQNVTLSCEQNLNHDAMYWYRQDPGQGLRLIYYSQIVNDFQKGDIAEGYSVSREKKESFPLTVTSAQKNPTAFYLCASSMGAQNQPQHFGDGTRLSIL.

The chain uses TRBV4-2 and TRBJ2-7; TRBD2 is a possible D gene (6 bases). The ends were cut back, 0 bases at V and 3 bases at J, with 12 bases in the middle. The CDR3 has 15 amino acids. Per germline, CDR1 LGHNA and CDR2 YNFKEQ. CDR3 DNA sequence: TGTGCCAGCAGCCAAGAGGGGGGTTTTCTCTACGAGCAGTACTTC. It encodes CASSQEGGFLYEQYF.

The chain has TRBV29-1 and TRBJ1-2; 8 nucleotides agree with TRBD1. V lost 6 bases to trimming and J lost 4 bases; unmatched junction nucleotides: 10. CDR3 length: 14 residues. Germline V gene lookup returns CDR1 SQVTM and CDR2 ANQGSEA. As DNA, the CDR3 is TGCAGCGTCGAACTGGACAGGGTTGGCTATGGCTACACCTTC. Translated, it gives CSVELDRVGYGYTF. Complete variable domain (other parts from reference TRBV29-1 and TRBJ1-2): SAVISQKPSRDICQRGTSLTIQCQVDSQVTMMFWYRQQPGQSLTLIATANQGSEATYESGFVIDKFPISRPNLTFSTLTVSNMSPEDSSIYLCSVELDRVGYGYTFGSGTRLTVV.